This T cell receptor beta chain was observed in a study of control samples from healthy donors and cancer patients. TCRdb keeps only in-frame clones here, not all; method: immunoSEQ multiplex PCR. The table has roughly 83,000 clones, more than 75% seen once. Sequencing input: blood. The origin of this receptor is a woman aged 60-75 years in good health.

CDR3 residues: CASGAGGYTGELFF. The CDR3 nucleotides are TGTGCCAGCGGAGCGGGGGGATACACCGGGGAGCTGTTTTTT. The chain links TRBV27 to TRBJ2-2, with 9 bases lining up with TRBD2. V trimming: 8 bases; J trimming: 3 bases; junction bases outside the gene matches: 4. In germline, CDR1 is MNHEY, CDR2 SMNVEV (reference sequence). The CDR3 extends over 14 amino acids.